This record covers a single T cell receptor beta chain. This record comes from a study of cytomegalovirus exposure and HLA in healthy donors. PCR primers comprised 60 Vbeta and 13 Jbeta primers. Under the authors' procedure: Tens of millions of unique TCR beta chains, about 11 million of them shared, were counted by a later analysis. Only in-frame clones appear in the TCRdb table, and some are missing; sequencing was by immunoSEQ multiplex PCR. V and J calls and clone size follow that table, whereas D and trimming were derived from the DNA. Of more than 90,000 clones listed, nearly 75% were seen once; the top ten hold 4.8%. The CDR3 loop spans 15 amino acids. The V gene lost 0 bases and the J gene lost 0 bases, with 9 bases spanning the gap. Germline loops: CDR1 SGHRS, CDR2 YFSETQ.

The receptor was derived from a man under 40 in good health and CMV-seropositive. Sequencing used PBMCs. The V and J genes are TRBV5-1 and TRBJ1-1; D unclear. The CDR3: CASSLDPGMNTEAFF. CDR3 in DNA: TGCGCCAGCAGCTTGGATCCGGGAATGAACACTGAAGCTTTCTTT.